The rows below give T cell receptor beta chains drawn from one sample of a study of blood T cells in healthy people across ages. MiXCR, run by TCRdb on the 5' RACE reads, gives a single entry per CDR3 protein. The data show some 900,000 distinct CDR3 sequences, with roughly 52% seen just once and 13% held by the top ten. Sample: blood. These receptors originate from a man aged 25 to 40 in good health. Each CDR3 is given with its conserved first and last residue. D genes are given only for firm matches. Clone size is given for some rows only: seen once, a few or many times, or a class if the clone is expanded.

CDR3 length: 11; V gene: TRBV12-3/TRBV12-4; clone size: few; J gene: TRBJ2-1; D gene: -; CDR3 DNA: TGTGCCAGCACAGGGAGGAATGAGCAGTTCTTC; CDR3 protein: CASTGRNEQFF
CDR3 length: 18; V gene: TRBV7-9; clone size: -; J gene: TRBJ2-2; D gene: -; CDR3 DNA: TGTGCCAGCAGCTTACCCTTTGGACAGGGCGGGGGCCACGGGGAGCTGTTTTTT; CDR3 protein: CASSLPFGQGGGHGELFF
CDR3 length: 15; V gene: TRBV6-5; clone size: -; J gene: TRBJ2-3; D gene: -; CDR3 DNA: TGTGCCAGCAGTGACCCAGGGAAAGCGGCAGATGCGCAGTATTTT; CDR3 protein: CASSDPGKAADAQYF
CDR3 length: 14; V gene: TRBV4-2; clone size: few; J gene: TRBJ1-2; D gene: -; CDR3 DNA: TGTGCCAGCAGCCAAATTGAGGGGAAATATGGCTACACCTTC; CDR3 protein: CASSQIEGKYGYTF
CDR3 length: 15; V gene: TRBV9; clone size: -; J gene: TRBJ2-1; D gene: TRBD2; CDR3 DNA: TGTGCCAGCAGCGCCAGCGGGGCGGGGTACAATGAGCAGTTCTTC; CDR3 protein: CASSASGAGYNEQFF
CDR3 length: 13; V gene: TRBV7-2; clone size: many; J gene: TRBJ2-1; D gene: -; CDR3 DNA: TGTGCCAGCAGTCTGGGTCATTTGGATGAGCAGTTCTTC; CDR3 protein: CASSLGHLDEQFF
CDR3 length: 14; V gene: TRBV20-1; clone size: -; J gene: TRBJ1-6; D gene: -; CDR3 DNA: TGCAGTGCTAGATCGGGTGCGATAAATTCACCCCTCCACTTT; CDR3 protein: CSARSGAINSPLHF
CDR3 length: 16; V gene: TRBV13; clone size: -; J gene: TRBJ2-3; D gene: TRBD2; CDR3 DNA: TGTGCCGGCAGCTTAATGGGACTAGCGCACACAGATACGCAGTATTTT; CDR3 protein: CAGSLMGLAHTDTQYF
CDR3 length: 14; V gene: TRBV20-1; clone size: few; J gene: TRBJ2-1; D gene: TRBD2; CDR3 DNA: TGCAGTGCTAGTAGAAGCGGGGGGTACAATGAGCAGTTCTTC; CDR3 protein: CSASRSGGYNEQFF
CDR3 length: 12; V gene: TRBV7-2; clone size: many; J gene: TRBJ2-7; D gene: -; CDR3 DNA: TGTGCCAGCAGCCTAACAGGGCTCGAGCAGTACTTC; CDR3 protein: CASSLTGLEQYF
CDR3 length: 16; V gene: TRBV5-1; clone size: -; J gene: TRBJ2-5; D gene: TRBD2; CDR3 DNA: TGCGCCAGCAGATTTAGCGGGGGGGCCCATCAAGAGACCCAGTACTTC; CDR3 protein: CASRFSGGAHQETQYF
CDR3 length: 15; V gene: TRBV5-5; clone size: few; J gene: TRBJ1-4; D gene: -; CDR3 DNA: TGTGCCAGCAGCTTGGTTGGTCAGGGGACGGAAAAACTGTTTTTT; CDR3 protein: CASSLVGQGTEKLFF
CDR3 length: 15; V gene: TRBV9; clone size: few; J gene: TRBJ2-7; D gene: -; CDR3 DNA: TGTGCCAGCAGCGTAGATCAGGGACACTCCTACGAGCAGTACTTC; CDR3 protein: CASSVDQGHSYEQYF
CDR3 length: 14; V gene: TRBV12-3/TRBV12-4; clone size: -; J gene: TRBJ2-7; D gene: TRBD1; CDR3 DNA: TGTGCCAGCAGCCCCGACAGGGATGGTTACGAGCAGTACTTC; CDR3 protein: CASSPDRDGYEQYF
CDR3 length: 13; V gene: TRBV3-1; clone size: -; J gene: TRBJ1-4; D gene: -; CDR3 DNA: TGTGCCAGCAGCCAAGACCTCCCCGAAAAACTGTTTTTT; CDR3 protein: CASSQDLPEKLFF
CDR3 length: 16; V gene: TRBV27; clone size: -; J gene: TRBJ1-2; D gene: TRBD1; CDR3 DNA: TGTGCCAGCAGTCCTAGGGACAGCTCCTTGGTTGGTGGCTACACCTTC; CDR3 protein: CASSPRDSSLVGGYTF
CDR3 length: 18; V gene: TRBV20-1; clone size: few; J gene: TRBJ1-5; D gene: -; CDR3 DNA: TGCAGTGCTAGAGTAAGTAGAAGGAACAGCCGTAGCAATCAGCCCCAGCATTTT; CDR3 protein: CSARVSRRNSRSNQPQHF
CDR3 length: 19; V gene: TRBV4-2; clone size: -; J gene: TRBJ1-2; D gene: -; CDR3 DNA: TGTGCCAGCAGCCAAGATCCAGTCCGGGACACCTATATTAACTATGGCTACACCTTC; CDR3 protein: CASSQDPVRDTYINYGYTF